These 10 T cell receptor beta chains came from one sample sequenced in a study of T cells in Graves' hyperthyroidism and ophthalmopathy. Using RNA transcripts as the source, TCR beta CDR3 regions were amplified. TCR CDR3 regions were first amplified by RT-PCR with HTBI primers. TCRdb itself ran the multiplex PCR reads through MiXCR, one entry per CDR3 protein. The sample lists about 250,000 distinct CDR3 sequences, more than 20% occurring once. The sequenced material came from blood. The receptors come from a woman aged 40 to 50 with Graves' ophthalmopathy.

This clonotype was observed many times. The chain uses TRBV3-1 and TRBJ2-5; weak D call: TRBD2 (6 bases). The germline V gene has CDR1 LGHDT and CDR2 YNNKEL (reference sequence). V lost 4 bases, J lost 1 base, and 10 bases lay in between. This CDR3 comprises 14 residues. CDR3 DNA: TGTGCCAGCAGCCGAACGGAGGGCCAAGAGACCCAGTACTTC. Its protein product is CASSRTEGQETQYF.

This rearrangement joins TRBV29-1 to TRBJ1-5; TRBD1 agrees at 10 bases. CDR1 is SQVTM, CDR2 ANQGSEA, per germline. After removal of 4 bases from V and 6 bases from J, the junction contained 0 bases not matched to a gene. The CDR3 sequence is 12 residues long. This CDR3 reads CSVGTGGQPQHF. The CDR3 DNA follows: TGCAGCGTTGGGACAGGGGGTCAGCCCCAGCATTTT.

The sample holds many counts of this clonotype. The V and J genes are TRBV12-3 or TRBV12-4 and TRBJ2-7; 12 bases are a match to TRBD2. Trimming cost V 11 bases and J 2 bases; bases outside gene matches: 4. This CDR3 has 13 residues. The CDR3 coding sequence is TGTGCCGTGGGACTAGCGGGCACCTACGAGCAGTACTTC. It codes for CAVGLAGTYEQYF.

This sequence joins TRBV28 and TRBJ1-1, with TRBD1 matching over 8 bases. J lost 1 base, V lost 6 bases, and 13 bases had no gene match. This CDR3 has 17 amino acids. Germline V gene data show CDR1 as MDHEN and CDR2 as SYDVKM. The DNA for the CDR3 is TGTGCCAGCAGCCCAGGGGGCGCAGGGTCGTCGAACACTGAAGCTTTCTTT. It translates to CASSPGGAGSSNTEAFF.

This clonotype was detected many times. The CDR3 here is CASSLTSRGPLTEAFF. The DNA for the CDR3 is TGTGCCAGCAGCTTAACGTCAAGAGGGCCGTTGACTGAAGCTTTCTTT. The V gene is TRBV7-3, the J gene TRBJ1-1; no reliable D call. The CDR3 has 16 amino acids. Germline V lookup: CDR1 SGHTA, CDR2 FQGTGA. Trimming removed 0 bases at V and 5 bases at J, with 16 bases between.

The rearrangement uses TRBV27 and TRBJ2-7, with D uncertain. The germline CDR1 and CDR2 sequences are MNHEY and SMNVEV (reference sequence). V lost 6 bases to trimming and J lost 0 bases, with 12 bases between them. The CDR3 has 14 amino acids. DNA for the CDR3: TGTGCCAGCAGCGTACACAGCAGCTCCTACGAGCAGTACTTC. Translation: CASSVHSSSYEQYF.

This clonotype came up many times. The CDR3: CASSLTEGARSYEQYF. DNA of the CDR3: TGTGCCAGCAGCTTGACGGAGGGGGCGCGCTCCTACGAGCAGTACTTC. The V and J genes are TRBV27 and TRBJ2-7, with D perhaps TRBD1 (7 bases). Germline loops: CDR1 MNHEY, CDR2 SMNVEV (reference sequence). This CDR3 region has 16 residues. V shed 6 bases and J shed 0 bases, with 18 bases lying between them.

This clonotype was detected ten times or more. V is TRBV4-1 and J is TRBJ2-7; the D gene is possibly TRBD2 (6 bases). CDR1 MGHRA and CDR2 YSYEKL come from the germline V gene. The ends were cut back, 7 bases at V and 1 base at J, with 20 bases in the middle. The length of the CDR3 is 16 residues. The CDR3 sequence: CASTVAASQPSYEQYF. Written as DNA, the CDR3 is TGCGCCAGCACTGTAGCGGCATCACAACCTTCCTACGAGCAGTACTTC.

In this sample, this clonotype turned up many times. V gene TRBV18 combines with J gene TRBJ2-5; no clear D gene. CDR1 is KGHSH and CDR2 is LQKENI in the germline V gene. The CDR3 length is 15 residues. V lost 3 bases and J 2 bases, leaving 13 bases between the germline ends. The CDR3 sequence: CASSPLAASQETQYF. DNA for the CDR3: TGTGCCAGCTCACCGTTGGCCGCCTCACAAGAGACCCAGTACTTC.

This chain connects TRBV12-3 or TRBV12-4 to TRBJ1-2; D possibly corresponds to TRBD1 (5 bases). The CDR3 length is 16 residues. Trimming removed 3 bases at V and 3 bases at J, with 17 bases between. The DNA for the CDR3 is TGTGCCAGCAGTTTCTCACCAGGGAGTGAAGACTATGGCTACACCTTC. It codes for CASSFSPGSEDYGYTF.